The source of this T cell receptor beta chain is a study of T cells in Graves' hyperthyroidism and ophthalmopathy (dated by TCRdb to the late 2010s). As for the study more broadly: To identify TCR V-J signatures that set the groups apart, the researchers used a discovery cohort of 100 patients, made up of approximately 43 with Graves' ophthalmopathy and some 55 with stable Graves' hyperthyroidism. In over five Graves' hyperthyroidism patients, the study also compared T-cell repertoires from thyroid tissue with T-cell repertoires from blood. Once sampling was done, hyperthyroidism patients were given methimazole at a starting dose of 30 mg daily, whereas ophthalmopathy patients were given high-dose intravenous methylprednisolone. The approximately 100 discovery patients were randomly divided into training and test sets at a 7:3 ratio. The paper reports TCR Vbeta CDR3 sequencing of approximately 140 peripheral blood samples: 40 to 45 ophthalmopathy, some 80 hyperthyroidism and approximately 17 progressor patients. Prospective prediction of ophthalmopathy was tested in an independent validation cohort consisting of 18 hyperthyroidism patients and some 16 patients who later progressed to ophthalmopathy.

The TCR beta CDR3 regions were amplified from the RNA transcripts. The TCR CDR3 was subjected to a first round of RT-PCR using the HTBI primer set and the Qiagen OneStep RT-PCR kit. Libraries were constructed in a second round of multiplex PCR, after which size selection and purification were carried out. Libraries were sequenced paired-end with 100 bp reads on an Illumina HiSeq2000. The paper's data handling went like this. SOAPnuke was used to process the raw data, with reads discarded if the reads contained adapters or uncalled bases, had a mean Phred below 15, or lacked an exact constant-primer or identifier match. COPE v1.2.5 was used to merge the high-quality paired reads, and each unique nucleotide sequence was defined as a clonotype. MiTCR v1.1 was used to align clonotypes to the IMGT TRBV, TRBD and TRBJ reference segments. The analysis was restricted to V-J combinations with a frequency above 0.0001, which together covered 99.2% of the repertoires. A TCS score was defined as the ratio between F50 (clonal expansion) and ExV (chaos), using BLOSUM62-based TCRdist between CDR3 peptides within each V-J. Welch's t-statistics and random forest reduced several hundred V-J features to roughly 13, which were used in a naive Bayes classifier (R e1071). The similarity between thyroid and blood repertoires was quantified using the Morisita-Horn index. TCRdb reran the public reads through fastp at Q25 and MiXCR, keeping productive beta chains. Merged by CDR3 protein, the rows form single entries marked with the most common genes and DNA. What appears here as the V and J calls and clone size reflects TCRdb's work, not the paper's. The sample contains about 610,000 distinct CDR3 sequences, about half of them found a single time. The ten largest account for about 8% of the sample.

Trimming removed 3 bases from V and 5 bases from J; the gene matches leave 6 bases unexplained. Spanning cysteine to phenylalanine, the CDR3 consists of 15 amino acids. Only the CDR3 part of the read is kept: 45 bases, read in frame from the first base. The germline V gene gives CDR1 as KGHSH and CDR2 as LQKENI. Graves' hyperthyroidism was defined as stable when no progression to ophthalmopathy occurred over 18 months of follow-up. Hyperthyroidism patients were newly diagnosed, with disease duration under 2 months, and aged 18 to 65 years. Patients with uncontrolled infections, other autoimmune diseases, pregnancy or lactation were excluded. Clinical symptoms, serum thyroxine and TRAb, thyroid ultrasound, and orbital computed tomography formed the basis for the diagnoses. Total RNA was extracted with Trizol reagent, and quality was checked on an Agilent 2100 Bioanalyzer. This clonotype came up many times. Which antigen it targets is not known. No base quality information exists; no much larger clone differs at one position.

What the research found in general, with its limitations: A 13 V-J signature model separated ophthalmopathy from stable hyperthyroidism, with about 90% sensitivity and 81.08% specificity in cross-validation and 80%/75% in testing. No statistical method was used to set the sample size in advance, and investigators knew the group allocation. Most expanded thyroid clonotypes (frequency above 0.001) were also detected in blood, suggesting blood repertoires may reflect thyroid immune responses. In validation, progression to ophthalmopathy was predicted by the model with 70.59% sensitivity and 72% to 85% specificity, a median of about 6.4 months before onset.

The V and J genes are TRBV18 and TRBJ2-5, with 10 bases matching TRBD1. The material sequenced was peripheral blood or thyroid tissue (not recorded which). The clonotype was recovered from a woman aged 18-30 years with Graves' hyperthyroidism. The CDR3 here reads CASSPTTGGWETQYF. The nucleotide sequence reads TGTGCCAGCTCACCTACGACAGGGGGCTGGGAGACCCAGTACTTC.